This TCR beta chain derives from a study of cytomegalovirus exposure and HLA in healthy donors. The V and J ends lost 4 bases and 5 bases, in that order; junction bases with no gene match: 5. CDR1 SGHDN and CDR2 FVKESK come from the germline V gene. The CDR3 totals 15 residues. Of note for this clone: What it binds is unknown.

The PCR had 60 Vbeta and 13 Jbeta primers. Method: immunoSEQ multiplex PCR; TCRdb's copy keeps in-frame clones and lacks some. The sample consists of 120,000 or so clones, roughly 80% of them appearing once. Findings of the study overall: Earlier analysis found most TCR beta V segments productive about 87% or about 30% of the time.

The genes are TRBV14 and TRBJ1-6; 7 positions match TRBD1. The TCR comes from a man aged 25 to 40 in good health and CMV-seronegative. The specimen was PBMCs. CDR3: CASSPTGTDNSPLHF. The CDR3 bases are TGTGCCAGCAGCCCCACCGGGACAGATAATTCACCCCTCCACTTT.